This T cell receptor (beta chain) was obtained from a study of response to subunit inactivated influenza vaccine. Using its own MiXCR run on the RT-PCR reads, TCRdb lists one record per CDR3 protein. Of 550,000 to 600,000 distinct CDR3 sequences in the sample, 10% to 15% were seen once. The table lists this clonotype with a few counts. This material consisted of PBMCs from blood, taken on the day of vaccination. The sequence was collected from a middle-aged man who received an inactivated influenza vaccine.

The chain's CDR3 is CSARRWSLARELFF. The CDR3 DNA reads as TGCAGTGCCCGAAGGTGGTCCCTCGCAAGGGAGCTGTTTTTT. The genes are TRBV20-1 and TRBJ2-2; D call uncertain. Trimming removed 6 bases at V and 9 bases at J, with 20 bases between. The germline V gene encodes CDR1 DFQATT and CDR2 SNEGSKA (reference sequence). The CDR3 totals 14 residues.